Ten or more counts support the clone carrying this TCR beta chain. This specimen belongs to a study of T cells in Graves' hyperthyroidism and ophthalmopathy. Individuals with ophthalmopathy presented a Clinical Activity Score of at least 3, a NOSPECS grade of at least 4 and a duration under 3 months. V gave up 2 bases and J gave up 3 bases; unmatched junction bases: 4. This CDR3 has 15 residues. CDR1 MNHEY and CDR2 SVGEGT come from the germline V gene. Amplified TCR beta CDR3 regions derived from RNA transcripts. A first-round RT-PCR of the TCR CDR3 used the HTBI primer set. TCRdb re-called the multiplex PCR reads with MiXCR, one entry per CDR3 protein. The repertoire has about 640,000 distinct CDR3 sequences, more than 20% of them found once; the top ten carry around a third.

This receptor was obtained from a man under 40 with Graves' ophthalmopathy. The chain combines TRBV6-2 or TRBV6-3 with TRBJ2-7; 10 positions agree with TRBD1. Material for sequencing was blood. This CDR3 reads CASSYRGTGDYEQYF. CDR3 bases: TGTGCCAGCAGTTACAGGGGGACAGGGGACTACGAGCAGTACTTC.